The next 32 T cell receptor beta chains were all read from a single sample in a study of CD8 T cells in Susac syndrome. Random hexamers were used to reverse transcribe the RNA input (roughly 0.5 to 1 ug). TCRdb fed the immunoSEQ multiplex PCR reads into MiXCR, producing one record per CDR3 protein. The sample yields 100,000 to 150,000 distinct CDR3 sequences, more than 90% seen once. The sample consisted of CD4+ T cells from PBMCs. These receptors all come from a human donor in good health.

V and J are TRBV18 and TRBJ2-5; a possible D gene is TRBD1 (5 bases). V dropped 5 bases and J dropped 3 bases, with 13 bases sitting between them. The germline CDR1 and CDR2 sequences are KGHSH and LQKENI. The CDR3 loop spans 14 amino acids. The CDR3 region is CASSDNRLKETQYF. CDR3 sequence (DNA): TGTGCCAGCTCAGATAACAGGCTCAAAGAGACCCAGTACTTC.

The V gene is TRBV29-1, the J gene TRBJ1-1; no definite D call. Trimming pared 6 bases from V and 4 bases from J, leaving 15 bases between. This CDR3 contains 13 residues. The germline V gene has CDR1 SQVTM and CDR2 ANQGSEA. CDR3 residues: CSVAGRDSTEAFF. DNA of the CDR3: TGCAGCGTCGCCGGACGAGACTCCACTGAAGCTTTCTTT.

CDR3 protein: CASSLGLHYEQYF. Here the CDR3 DNA reads TGTGCCAGTAGCCTCGGACTTCACTACGAGCAGTACTTC. This chain uses TRBV19 with TRBJ2-7; D might be TRBD2 (5 bases). The CDR3 covers 13 residues. The germline V gene encodes CDR1 LNHDA and CDR2 SQIVND (reference sequence). The V end was cut by 6 bases, the J end by 3 bases, with 12 bases between.

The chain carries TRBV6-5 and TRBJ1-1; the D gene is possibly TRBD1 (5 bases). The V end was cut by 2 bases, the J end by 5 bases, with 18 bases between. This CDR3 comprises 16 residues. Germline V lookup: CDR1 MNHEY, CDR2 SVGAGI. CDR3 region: CASSYRSVGRGTEAFF. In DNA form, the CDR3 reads TGTGCCAGCAGTTACCGGTCAGTGGGCCGGGGGACTGAAGCTTTCTTT.

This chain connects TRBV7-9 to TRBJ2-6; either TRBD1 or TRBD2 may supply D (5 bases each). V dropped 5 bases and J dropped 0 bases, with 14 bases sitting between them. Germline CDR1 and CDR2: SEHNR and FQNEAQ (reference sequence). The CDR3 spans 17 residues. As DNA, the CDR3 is TGTGCCAGCAGCCCCCGGGGACGACCCTCTGGGGCCAACGTCCTGACTTTC. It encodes CASSPRGRPSGANVLTF.

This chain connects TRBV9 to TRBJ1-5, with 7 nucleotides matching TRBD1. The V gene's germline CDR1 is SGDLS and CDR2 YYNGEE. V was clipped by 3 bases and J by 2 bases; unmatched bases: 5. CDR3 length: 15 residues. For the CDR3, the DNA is TGTGCCAGCAGCGCGGGGACAGTCGGCAATCAGCCCCAGCATTTT. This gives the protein CASSAGTVGNQPQHF. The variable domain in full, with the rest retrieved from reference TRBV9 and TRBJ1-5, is DSGVTQTPKHLITATGQRVTLRCSPRSGDLSVYWYQQSLDQGLQFLIQYYNGEERAKGNILERFSAQQFPDLHSELNLSSLELGDSALYFCASSAGTVGNQPQHFGDGTRLSIL.

This chain's CDR3 is CASSYAGDYEQYF. For the CDR3, the DNA is TGTGCCAGCAGTTACGCGGGAGACTACGAGCAGTACTTC. The chain employs TRBV6-5 and TRBJ2-7; TRBD2 aligns across 7 bases. The germline gives CDR1 MNHEY, CDR2 SVGAGI. The J segment lost 3 bases and the V segment lost 2 bases, leaving 1 base of the junction unmatched. The CDR3 is 13 amino acids.

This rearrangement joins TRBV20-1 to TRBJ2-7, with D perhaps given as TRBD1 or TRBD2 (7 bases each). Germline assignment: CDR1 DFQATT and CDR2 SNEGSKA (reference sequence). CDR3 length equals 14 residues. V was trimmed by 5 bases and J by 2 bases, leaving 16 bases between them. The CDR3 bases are TGCAGTGCTCCCAGGGGGAGGGGGGCCTACGAGCAGTACTTC. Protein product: CSAPRGRGAYEQYF.

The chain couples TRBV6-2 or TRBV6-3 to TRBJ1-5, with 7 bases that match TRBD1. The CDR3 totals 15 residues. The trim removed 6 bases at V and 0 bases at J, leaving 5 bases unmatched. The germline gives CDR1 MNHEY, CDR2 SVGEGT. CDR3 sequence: CASSRRDSSNQPQHF. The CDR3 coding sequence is TGTGCCAGCAGCCGACGGGACAGTAGCAATCAGCCCCAGCATTTT.

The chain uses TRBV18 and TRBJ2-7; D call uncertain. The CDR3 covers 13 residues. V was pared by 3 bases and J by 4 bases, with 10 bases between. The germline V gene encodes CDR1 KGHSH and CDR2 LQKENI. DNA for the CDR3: TGTGCCAGCTCACCCGCGGCAGCGTACGAGCAGTACTTC. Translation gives CASSPAAAYEQYF.

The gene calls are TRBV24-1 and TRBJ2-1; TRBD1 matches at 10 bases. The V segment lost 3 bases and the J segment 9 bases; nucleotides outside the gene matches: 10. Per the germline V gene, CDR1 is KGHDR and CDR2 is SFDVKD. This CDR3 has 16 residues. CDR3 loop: CATSDPGTGETGEQFF. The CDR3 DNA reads TGTGCCACCAGTGATCCCGGGACAGGGGAGACGGGTGAGCAGTTCTTC.

CDR3 DNA: TGTGCCTGGAGTGTTGTTTTTGGGGGTAGTGGAAACACCATATATTTT. It codes for CAWSVVFGGSGNTIYF. The chain carries TRBV30 and TRBJ1-3; maybe TRBD1 (5 bases). V lost 0 bases to trimming and J lost 3 bases, with 15 bases between them. This CDR3 is built from 16 residues. Germline V gene data show CDR1 as GTSNPN and CDR2 as SVGIG (reference sequence).

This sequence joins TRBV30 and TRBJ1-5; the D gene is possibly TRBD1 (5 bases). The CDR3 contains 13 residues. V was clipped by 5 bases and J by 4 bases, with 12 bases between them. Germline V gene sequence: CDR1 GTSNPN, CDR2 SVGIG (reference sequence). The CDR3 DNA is TGTGCCTGGGCCCGGGGGATGAATCAGCCCCAGCATTTT. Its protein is CAWARGMNQPQHF.

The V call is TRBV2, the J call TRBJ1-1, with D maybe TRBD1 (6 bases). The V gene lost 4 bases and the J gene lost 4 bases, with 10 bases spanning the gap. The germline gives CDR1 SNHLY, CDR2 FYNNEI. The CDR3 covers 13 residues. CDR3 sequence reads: CASSGEQGTEAFF. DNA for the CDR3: TGTGCCAGCAGTGGGGAACAGGGCACTGAAGCTTTCTTT.

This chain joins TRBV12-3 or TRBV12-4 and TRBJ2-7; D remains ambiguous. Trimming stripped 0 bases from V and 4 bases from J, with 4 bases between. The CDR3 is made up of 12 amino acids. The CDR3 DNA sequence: TGTGCCAGCAGTTTAGCGTTATACGAGCAGTACTTC. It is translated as CASSLALYEQYF.

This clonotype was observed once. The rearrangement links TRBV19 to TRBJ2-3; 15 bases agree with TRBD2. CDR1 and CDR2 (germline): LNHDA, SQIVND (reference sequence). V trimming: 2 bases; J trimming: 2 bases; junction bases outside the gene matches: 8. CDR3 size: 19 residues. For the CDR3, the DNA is TGTGCCAGTAGTATACCGGGACTAGCGGGAGGCTACTCCACAGATACGCAGTATTTT. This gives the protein CASSIPGLAGGYSTDTQYF.

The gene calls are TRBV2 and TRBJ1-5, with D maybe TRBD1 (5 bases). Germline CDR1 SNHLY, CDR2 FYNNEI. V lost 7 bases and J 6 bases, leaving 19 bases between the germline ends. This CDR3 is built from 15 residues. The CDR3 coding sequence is TGTGCCAGCACCCCTGAGCAGGGTAGCGGTCAGCCCCAGCATTTT. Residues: CASTPEQGSGQPQHF.

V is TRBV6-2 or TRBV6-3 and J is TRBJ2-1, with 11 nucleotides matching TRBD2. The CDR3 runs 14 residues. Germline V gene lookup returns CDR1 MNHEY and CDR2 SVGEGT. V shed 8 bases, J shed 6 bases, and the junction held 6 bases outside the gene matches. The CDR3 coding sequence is TGTGCCAGCGAACTAGCGGGAGAGGGCAATGAGCAGTTCTTC. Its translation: CASELAGEGNEQFF.

The CDR3 nucleotides are TGTGCCTGGAGTGTACCTGGGCTTAGCAATCAGCCCCAGCATTTT. Translation gives CAWSVPGLSNQPQHF. The chain links TRBV30 to TRBJ1-5; no clear D gene. Looked up from germline, CDR1 is GTSNPN and CDR2 is SVGIG (reference sequence). This CDR3 has 15 amino acids. Trimming took 0 bases from V and 0 from J, leaving 9 bases between them.

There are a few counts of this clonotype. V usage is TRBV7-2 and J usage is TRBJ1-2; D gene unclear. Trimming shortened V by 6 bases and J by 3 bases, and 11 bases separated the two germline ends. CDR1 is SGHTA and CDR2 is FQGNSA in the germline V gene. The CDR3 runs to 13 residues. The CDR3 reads CASSFGVDYGYTF. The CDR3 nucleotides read TGTGCCAGCAGTTTCGGGGTTGACTATGGCTACACCTTC.

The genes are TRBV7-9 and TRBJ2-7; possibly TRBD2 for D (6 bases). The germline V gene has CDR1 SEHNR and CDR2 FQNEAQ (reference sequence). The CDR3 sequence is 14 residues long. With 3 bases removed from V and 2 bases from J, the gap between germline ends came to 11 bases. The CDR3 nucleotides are TGTGCCAGCAGCTTTGGGGGGATGCCCTACGAGCAGTACTTC. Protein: CASSFGGMPYEQYF.

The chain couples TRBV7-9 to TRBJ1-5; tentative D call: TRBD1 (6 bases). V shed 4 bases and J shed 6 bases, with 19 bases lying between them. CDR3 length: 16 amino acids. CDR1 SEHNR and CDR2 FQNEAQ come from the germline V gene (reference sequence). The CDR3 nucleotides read TGTGCCAGCAGCTCTTTCCCGGCAATAGGGGGTCAGCCCCAGCATTTT. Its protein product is CASSSFPAIGGQPQHF.

CDR3 protein: CASSGGQETQYF. CDR3 bases: TGTGCCAGCAGTGGGGGTCAAGAGACCCAGTACTTC. The genes are TRBV2 and TRBJ2-5; D is ambiguous. The CDR3 sequence is 12 residues long. Per germline, CDR1 SNHLY and CDR2 FYNNEI. Trimming cost V 4 bases and J 2 bases, with 5 bases left between them. The entire variable domain, with the rest obtained from reference TRBV2 and TRBJ2-5, is as follows: EPEVTQTPSHQVTQMGQEVILRCVPISNHLYFYWYRQILGQKVEFLVSFYNNEISEKSEIFDDQFSVERPDGSNFTLKIRSTKLEDSAMYFCASSGGQETQYFGPGTRLLVL.

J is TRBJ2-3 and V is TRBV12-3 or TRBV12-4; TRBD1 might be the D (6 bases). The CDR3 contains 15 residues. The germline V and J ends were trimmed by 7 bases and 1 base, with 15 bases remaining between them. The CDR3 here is CASNFVAGGTDTQYF. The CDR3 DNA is TGTGCCAGCAATTTCGTTGCAGGGGGCACAGATACGCAGTATTTT.

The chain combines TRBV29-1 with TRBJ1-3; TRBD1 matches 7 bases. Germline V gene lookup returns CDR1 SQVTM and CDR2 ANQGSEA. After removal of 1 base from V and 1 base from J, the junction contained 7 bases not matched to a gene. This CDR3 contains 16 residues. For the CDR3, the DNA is TGCAGCGTTGAAGCCAACAGGGGTATTTCTGGAAACACCATATATTTT. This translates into CSVEANRGISGNTIYF.

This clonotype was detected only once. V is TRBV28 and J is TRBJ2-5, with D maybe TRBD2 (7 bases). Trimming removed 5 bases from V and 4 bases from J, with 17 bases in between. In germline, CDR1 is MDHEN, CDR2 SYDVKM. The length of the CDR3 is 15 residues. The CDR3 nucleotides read TGTGCCAGCAGTCAAGGCCGGGGGGCCGGAGAGACCCAGTACTTC. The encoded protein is CASSQGRGAGETQYF.

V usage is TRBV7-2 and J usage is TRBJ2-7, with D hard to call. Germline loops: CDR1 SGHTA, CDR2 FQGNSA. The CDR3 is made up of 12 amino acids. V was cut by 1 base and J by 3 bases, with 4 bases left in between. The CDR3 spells CASSLVGYEQYF. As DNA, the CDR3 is TGTGCCAGCAGCTTAGTGGGCTACGAGCAGTACTTC.

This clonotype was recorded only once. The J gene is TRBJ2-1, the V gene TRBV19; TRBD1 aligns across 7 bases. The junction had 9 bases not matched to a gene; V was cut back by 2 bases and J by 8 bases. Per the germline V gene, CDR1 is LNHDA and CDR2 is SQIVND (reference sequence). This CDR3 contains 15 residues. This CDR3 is CASSINFPTGDEQFF. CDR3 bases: TGTGCCAGTAGTATAAATTTCCCCACAGGGGATGAGCAGTTCTTC. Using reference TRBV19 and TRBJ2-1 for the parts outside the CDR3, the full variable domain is DGGITQSPKYLFRKEGQNVTLSCEQNLNHDAMYWYRQDPGQGLRLIYYSQIVNDFQKGDIAEGYSVSREKKESFPLTVTSAQKNPTAFYLCASSINFPTGDEQFFGPGTRLTVL.

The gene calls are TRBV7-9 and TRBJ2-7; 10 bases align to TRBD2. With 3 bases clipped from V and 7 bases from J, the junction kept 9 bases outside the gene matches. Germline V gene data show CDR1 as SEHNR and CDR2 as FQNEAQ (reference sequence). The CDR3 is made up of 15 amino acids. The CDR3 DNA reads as TGTGCCAGCAGCTTGACTAGCGGGCCATCCATGGAGCAGTACTTC. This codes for CASSLTSGPSMEQYF.

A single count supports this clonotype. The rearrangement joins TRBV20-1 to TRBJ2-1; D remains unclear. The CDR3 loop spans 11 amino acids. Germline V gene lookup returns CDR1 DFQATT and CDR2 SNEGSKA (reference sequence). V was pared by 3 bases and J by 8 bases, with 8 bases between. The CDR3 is CSAREYDEQFF. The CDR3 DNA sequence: TGCAGTGCTAGGGAGTATGATGAGCAGTTCTTC.

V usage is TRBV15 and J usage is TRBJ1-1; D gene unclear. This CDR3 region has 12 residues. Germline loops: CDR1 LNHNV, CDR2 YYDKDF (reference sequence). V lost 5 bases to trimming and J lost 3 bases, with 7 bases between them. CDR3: CATSATYTEAFF. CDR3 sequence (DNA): TGTGCCACCAGCGCCACATACACTGAAGCTTTCTTT.

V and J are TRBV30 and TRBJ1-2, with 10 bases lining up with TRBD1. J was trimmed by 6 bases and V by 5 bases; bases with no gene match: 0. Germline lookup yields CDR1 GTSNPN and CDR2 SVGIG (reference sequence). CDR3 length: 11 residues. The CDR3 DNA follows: TGTGCCTGGGACAGGGGGCATGGCTACACCTTC. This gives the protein CAWDRGHGYTF.